The entry below describes one T cell receptor beta chain. Its antigen remains unknown. Time point described: pre-treatment sample, taken before nivolumab and TIL therapy. The tumor samples were excised metastases, mostly pleural nodules or supraclavicular lymph nodes. The sample is drawn from a study of TIL therapy for anti-PD-1-resistant metastatic lung cancer. The CDR3 is 17 residues long. From germline, CDR1 is LNHDA and CDR2 SQIVND (reference sequence). Deletions cut 7 bases from V and 2 bases from J, with 21 bases between. This was the immunoSEQ v3 assay. Each library reached roughly 1.9 million read pairs, or about 5-6.5 million at deep level. The protocol was immunoSEQ multiplex PCR, while the TCRdb copy is restricted to in-frame clones and leaves out a portion. Of more than 9,500 clones listed, approximately 59% were seen once; the top ten hold approximately 7%. Study observations and caveats: The cohort had more treatment-naive, never-smoker and oncogene-addicted patients than typical.

The chain is built from TRBV19 and TRBJ1-5; D unresolved. Specimen: tumor tissue, collected at baseline. The source is a person aged 25 to 85 with non-small cell lung cancer. DNA for the CDR3: TGTGCCAGTACCCCCGGTCGTGGGTTCGGTGGCAATCAGCCCCAGCATTTT. Amino acid sequence: CASTPGRGFGGNQPQHF.